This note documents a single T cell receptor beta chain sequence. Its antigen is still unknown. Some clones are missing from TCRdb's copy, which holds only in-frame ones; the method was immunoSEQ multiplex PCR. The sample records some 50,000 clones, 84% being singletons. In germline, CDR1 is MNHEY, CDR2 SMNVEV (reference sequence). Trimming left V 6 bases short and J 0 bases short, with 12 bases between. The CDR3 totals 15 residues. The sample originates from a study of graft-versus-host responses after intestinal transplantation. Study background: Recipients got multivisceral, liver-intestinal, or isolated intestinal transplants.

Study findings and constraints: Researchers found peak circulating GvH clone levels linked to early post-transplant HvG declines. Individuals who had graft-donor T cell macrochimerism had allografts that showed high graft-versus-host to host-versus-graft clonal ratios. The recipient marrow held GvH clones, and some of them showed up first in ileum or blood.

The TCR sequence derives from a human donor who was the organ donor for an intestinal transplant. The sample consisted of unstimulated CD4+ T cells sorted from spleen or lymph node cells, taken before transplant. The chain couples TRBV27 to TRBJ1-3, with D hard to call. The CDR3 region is CASRISGDSGNTIYF. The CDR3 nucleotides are TGTGCCAGCAGGATCTCGGGAGACTCTGGAAACACCATATATTTT.